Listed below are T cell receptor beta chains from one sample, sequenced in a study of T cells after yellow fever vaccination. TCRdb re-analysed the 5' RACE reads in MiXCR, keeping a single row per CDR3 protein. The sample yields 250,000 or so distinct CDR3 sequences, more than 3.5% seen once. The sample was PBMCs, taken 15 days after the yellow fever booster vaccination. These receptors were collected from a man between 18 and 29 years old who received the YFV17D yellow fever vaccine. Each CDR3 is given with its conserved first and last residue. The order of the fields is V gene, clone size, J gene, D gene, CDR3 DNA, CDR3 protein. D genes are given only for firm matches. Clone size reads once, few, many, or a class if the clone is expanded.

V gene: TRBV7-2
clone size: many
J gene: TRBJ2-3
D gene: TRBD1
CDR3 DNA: TGTGCCAGCAGCTCCTATGGACAGGGAGGAGATACGCAGTATTTT
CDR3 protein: CASSSYGQGGDTQYF

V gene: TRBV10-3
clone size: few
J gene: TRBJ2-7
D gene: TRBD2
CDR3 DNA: TGTGCCATCAGTTCTAGCGGGGCTCCCTCCTACGAGCAGTACTTC
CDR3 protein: CAISSSGAPSYEQYF

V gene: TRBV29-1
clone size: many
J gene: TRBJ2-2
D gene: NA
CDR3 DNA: TGCAGCGTTGAAGGACGTCCATCGACCGGGGAGCTGTTTTTT
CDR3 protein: CSVEGRPSTGELFF

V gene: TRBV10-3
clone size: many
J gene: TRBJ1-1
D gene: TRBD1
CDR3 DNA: TGTGCCATCAACAGGGGGTTTGGGGACACTGAAGCTTTCTTT
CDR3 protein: CAINRGFGDTEAFF

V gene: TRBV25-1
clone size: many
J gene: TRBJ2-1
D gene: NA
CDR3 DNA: TGTGCCAGCAGTGAAAGGGCGGGGAGTACCTACAATGAGCAGTTCTTC
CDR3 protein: CASSERAGSTYNEQFF

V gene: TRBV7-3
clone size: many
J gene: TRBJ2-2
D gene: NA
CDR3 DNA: TGTGCCAGCAGCCCCTTTACGACAGCGAACACCGGGGAGCTGTTTTTT
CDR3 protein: CASSPFTTANTGELFF

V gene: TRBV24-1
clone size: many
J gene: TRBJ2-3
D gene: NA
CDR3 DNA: TGTGCCACCAGAGGGGCCAGGAGCACAGATACGCAGTATTTT
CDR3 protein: CATRGARSTDTQYF

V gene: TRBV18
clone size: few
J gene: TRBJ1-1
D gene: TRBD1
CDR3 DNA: TGTGCCAGCTCACCAGTGATAGACAGGGTGAACACTGAAGCTTTCTTT
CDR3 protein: CASSPVIDRVNTEAFF

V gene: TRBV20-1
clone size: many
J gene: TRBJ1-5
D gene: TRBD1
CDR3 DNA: TGCAGTGCTAGAGACCCGACAGGGGATCAGCCCCAGCATTTT
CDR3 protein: CSARDPTGDQPQHF

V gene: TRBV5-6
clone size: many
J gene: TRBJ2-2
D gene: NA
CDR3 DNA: TGTGCCAGCAGCTTGGGGGGAATCACCGGGGAGCTGTTTTTT
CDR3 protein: CASSLGGITGELFF

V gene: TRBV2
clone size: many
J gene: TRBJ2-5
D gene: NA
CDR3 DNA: TGTGCCAGCAACGAAAGGAATAGGGAAGAGACCCAGTACTTC
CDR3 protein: CASNERNREETQYF

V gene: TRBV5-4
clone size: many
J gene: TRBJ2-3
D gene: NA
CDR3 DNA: TGTGCCAGCAGCTCACTGCTAGCGACAGATACGCAGTATTTT
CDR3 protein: CASSSLLATDTQYF

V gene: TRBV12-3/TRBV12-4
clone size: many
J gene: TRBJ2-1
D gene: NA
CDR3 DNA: TGTGCCAGCAGTTTTAGGGTTGGGGGCAATGAGCAGTTCTTC
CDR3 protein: CASSFRVGGNEQFF

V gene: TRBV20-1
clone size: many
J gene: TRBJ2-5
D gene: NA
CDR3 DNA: TGCAGTGCGAGACTAGTTGGCGTCGAGACCCAGTACTTC
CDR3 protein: CSARLVGVETQYF

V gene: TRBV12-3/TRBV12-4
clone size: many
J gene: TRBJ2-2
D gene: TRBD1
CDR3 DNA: TGTGCCAGCAGTTTTTCGACAGGGACGAACACCGGGGAGCTGTTTTTT
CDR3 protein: CASSFSTGTNTGELFF

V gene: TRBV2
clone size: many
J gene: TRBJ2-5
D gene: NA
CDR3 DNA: TGTGCCAGCAGTGATCCTCAAGAGACCCAGTACTTC
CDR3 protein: CASSDPQETQYF

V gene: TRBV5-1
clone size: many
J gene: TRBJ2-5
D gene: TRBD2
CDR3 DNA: TGCGCCAGCAGTCAGCGGGGGGTCCAAGAGACCCAGTACTTC
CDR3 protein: CASSQRGVQETQYF

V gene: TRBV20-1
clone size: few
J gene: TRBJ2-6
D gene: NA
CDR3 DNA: TGCAGTGCTAAGACCCTGAGCTCTGGGGCCAACGTCCTGACTTTC
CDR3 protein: CSAKTLSSGANVLTF